The source of this TCR beta chain is a study of T cells in Graves' hyperthyroidism and ophthalmopathy. The CDR3 has 16 amino acids. CDR1 is LNHDA and CDR2 is SQIVND in the germline V gene (reference sequence). V was clipped by 4 bases and J by 7 bases, with 17 bases between them. The TCR beta CDR3 regions underwent amplification using RNA transcripts as the source. The TCR CDR3 was amplified in a first-round RT-PCR using the HTBI primer set. TCRdb re-called the multiplex PCR reads through MiXCR, storing one row per CDR3 protein. Here the sample spans 750,000 to 900,000 distinct CDR3 sequences, about two fifths being singletons. This clonotype was detected ten times or more.

Sample: blood. The chain uses TRBV19 and TRBJ1-6; TRBD1 is a possible D gene (5 bases). This sequence originates from a young man with Graves' hyperthyroidism. CDR3 residues: CASSTEPGTINSPLHF. The CDR3 DNA reads TGTGCCAGTAGTACCGAACCCGGGACTATCAATTCACCCCTCCACTTT.